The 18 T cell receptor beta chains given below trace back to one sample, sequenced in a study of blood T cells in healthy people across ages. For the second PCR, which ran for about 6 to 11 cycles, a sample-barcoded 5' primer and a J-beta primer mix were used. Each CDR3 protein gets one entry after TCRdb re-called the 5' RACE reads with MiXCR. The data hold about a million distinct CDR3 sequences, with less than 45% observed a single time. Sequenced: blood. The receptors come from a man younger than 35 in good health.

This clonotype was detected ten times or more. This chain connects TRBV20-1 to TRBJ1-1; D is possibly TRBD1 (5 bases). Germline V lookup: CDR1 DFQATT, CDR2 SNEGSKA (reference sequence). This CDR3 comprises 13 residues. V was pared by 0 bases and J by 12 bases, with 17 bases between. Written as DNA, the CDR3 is TGCAGTGCTAGAGATCCGGCGCCCGGGGGGACTTTCTTT. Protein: CSARDPAPGGTFF.

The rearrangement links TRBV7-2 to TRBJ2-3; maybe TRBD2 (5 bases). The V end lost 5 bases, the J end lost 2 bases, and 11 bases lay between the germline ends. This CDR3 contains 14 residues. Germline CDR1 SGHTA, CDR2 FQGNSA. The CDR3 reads CASSVPGFTDTQYF. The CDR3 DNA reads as TGTGCCAGCAGCGTACCGGGGTTCACAGATACGCAGTATTTT.

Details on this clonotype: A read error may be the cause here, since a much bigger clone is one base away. The CDR3, as DNA: TGTACCAGCAGTGATGGGGGACAGGACTACGAGCAGTACTTC. As protein: CTSSDGGQDYEQYF. This chain links TRBV2 with TRBJ2-7, with 8 bases lining up with TRBD1. Per the germline V gene, CDR1 is SNHLY and CDR2 is FYNNEI. The CDR3 contains 14 residues.

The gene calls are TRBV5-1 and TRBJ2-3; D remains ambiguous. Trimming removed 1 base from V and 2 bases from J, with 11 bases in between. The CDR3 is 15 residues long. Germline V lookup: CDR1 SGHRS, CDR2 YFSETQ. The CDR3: CASSLTDADTDTQYF. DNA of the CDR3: TGCGCCAGCAGCTTGACCGACGCAGACACAGATACGCAGTATTTT.

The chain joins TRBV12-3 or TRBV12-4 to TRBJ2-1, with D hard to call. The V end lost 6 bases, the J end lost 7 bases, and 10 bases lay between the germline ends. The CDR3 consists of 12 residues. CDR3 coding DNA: TGTGCCAGCAGACGGGCTCTGAATGAGCAGTTCTTC. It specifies CASRRALNEQFF.

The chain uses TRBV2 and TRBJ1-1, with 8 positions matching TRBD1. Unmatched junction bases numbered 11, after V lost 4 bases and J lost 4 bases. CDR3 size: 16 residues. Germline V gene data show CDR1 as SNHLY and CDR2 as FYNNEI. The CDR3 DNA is TGTGCCAGCAGTGGGGGGGACAGGAGTTTTAGCACTGAAGCTTTCTTT. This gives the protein CASSGGDRSFSTEAFF.

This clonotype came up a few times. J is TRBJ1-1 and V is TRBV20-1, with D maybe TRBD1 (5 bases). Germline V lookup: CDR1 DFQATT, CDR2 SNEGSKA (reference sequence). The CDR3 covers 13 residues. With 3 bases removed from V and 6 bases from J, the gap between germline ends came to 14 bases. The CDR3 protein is CSASRRGFAEAFF. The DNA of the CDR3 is TGCAGTGCTAGCCGAAGGGGTTTCGCTGAAGCTTTCTTT.

This CDR3 reads CASSYSSQNTEAFF. CDR3 nucleotides: TGTGCCAGCAGTTACTCGAGTCAGAACACTGAAGCTTTCTTT. V gene TRBV6-5 combines with J gene TRBJ1-1; no firm D call. The CDR3 runs to 14 residues. Trimming took 0 bases from V and 1 from J, leaving 6 bases between them. The V gene's germline CDR1 is MNHEY and CDR2 SVGAGI.

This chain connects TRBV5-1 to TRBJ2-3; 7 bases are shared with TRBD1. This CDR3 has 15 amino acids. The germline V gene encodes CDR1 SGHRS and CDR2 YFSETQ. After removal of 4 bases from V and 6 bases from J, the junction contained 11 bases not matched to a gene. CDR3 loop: CASSTGDSWGDTQYF. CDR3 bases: TGCGCCAGCAGCACCGGGGACAGTTGGGGGGATACGCAGTATTTT.

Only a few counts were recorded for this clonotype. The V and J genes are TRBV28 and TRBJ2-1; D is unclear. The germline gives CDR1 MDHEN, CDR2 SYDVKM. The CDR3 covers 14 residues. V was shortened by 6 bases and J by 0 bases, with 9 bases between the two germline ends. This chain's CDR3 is CASRGSISYNEQFF. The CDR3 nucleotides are TGTGCCAGCAGGGGCAGTATCTCCTACAATGAGCAGTTCTTC.

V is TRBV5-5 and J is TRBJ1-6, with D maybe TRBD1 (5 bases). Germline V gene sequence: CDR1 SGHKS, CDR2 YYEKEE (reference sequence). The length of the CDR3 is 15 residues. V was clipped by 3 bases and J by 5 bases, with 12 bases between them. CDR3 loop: CASSWTDIHNSPLHF. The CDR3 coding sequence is TGTGCCAGCAGCTGGACGGACATCCATAATTCACCCCTCCACTTT. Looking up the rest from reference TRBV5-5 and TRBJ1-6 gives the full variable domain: DAGVTQSPTHLIKTRGQQVTLRCSPISGHKSVSWYQQVLGQGPQFIFQYYEKEERGRGNFPDRFSARQFPNYSSELNVNALLLGDSALYLCASSWTDIHNSPLHFGNGTRLTVT.

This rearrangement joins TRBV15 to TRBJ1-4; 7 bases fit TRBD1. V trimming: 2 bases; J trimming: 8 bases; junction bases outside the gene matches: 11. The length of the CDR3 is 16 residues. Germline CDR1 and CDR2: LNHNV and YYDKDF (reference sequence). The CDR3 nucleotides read TGTGCCACCAGCAGACAGCAGGGGGGTACGGGGGAAAAACTGTTTTTT. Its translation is CATSRQQGGTGEKLFF.

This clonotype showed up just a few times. The CDR3 DNA sequence: TGCAGTGCCATCGGGACAGGGGGAAATAGCCAGCCCCAGCATTTT. As protein: CSAIGTGGNSQPQHF. The chain uses TRBV20-1 and TRBJ1-5; TRBD1 matches at 11 bases. The length of the CDR3 is 15 residues. Germline CDR1 is DFQATT and CDR2 is SNEGSKA (reference sequence). V lost 6 bases and J lost 7; bases outside the gene matches: 11.

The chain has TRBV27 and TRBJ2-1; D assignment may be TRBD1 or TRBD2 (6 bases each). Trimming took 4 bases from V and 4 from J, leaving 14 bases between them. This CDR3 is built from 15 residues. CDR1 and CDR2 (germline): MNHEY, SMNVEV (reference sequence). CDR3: CASSYWRGSYNEQFF. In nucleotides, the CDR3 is TGTGCCAGCAGTTATTGGAGGGGGTCGTACAATGAGCAGTTCTTC.

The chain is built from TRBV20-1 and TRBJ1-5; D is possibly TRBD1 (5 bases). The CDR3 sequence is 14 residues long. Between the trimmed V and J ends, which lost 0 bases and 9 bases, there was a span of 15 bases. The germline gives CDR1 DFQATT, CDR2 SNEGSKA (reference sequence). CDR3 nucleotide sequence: TGCAGTGCTAGAGAGAAGGGGATCCTTGGGCCCCAGCATTTT. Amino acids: CSAREKGILGPQHF.

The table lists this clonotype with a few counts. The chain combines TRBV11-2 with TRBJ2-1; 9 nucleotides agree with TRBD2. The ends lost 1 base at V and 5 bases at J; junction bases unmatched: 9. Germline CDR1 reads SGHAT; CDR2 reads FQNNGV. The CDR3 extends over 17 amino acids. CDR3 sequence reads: CASSLGLSRGGNNEQFF. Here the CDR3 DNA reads TGTGCCAGCAGCTTAGGGTTATCGCGGGGGGGGAACAATGAGCAGTTCTTC.

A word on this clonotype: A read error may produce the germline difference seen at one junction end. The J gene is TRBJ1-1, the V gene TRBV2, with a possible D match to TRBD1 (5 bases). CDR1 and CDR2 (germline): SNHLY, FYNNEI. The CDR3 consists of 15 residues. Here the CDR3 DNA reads TGTGCCAGCAGTGAACTACTGGGGGGGGAGACTGGAGCTTTCTTT. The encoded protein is CASSELLGGETGAFF.

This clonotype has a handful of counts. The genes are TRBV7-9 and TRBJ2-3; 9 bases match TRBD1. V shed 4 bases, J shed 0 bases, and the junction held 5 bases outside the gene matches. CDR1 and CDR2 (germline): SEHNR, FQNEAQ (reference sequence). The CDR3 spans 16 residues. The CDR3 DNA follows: TGTGCCAGCAGCTCTATACAGGGGGCCAGCACAGATACGCAGTATTTT. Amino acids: CASSSIQGASTDTQYF. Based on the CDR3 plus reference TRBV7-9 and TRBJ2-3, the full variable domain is DTGVSQNPRHKITKRGQNVTFRCDPISEHNRLYWYRQTLGQGPEFLTYFQNEAQLEKSRLLSDRFSAERPKGSFSTLEIQRTEQGDSAMYLCASSSIQGASTDTQYFGPGTRLTVL.